The 13 T cell receptor beta chains presented below share a single source sample, sequenced in a study of blood T cell repertoires in COVID-19. Libraries were prepared by immunoSEQ multiplex PCR; TCRdb keeps only in-frame clonotypes and omits some of them. The sample has roughly 70,000 clones, roughly 84% seen once; the top ten hold approximately 3.5%. Sequenced: peripheral blood. The receptor set was obtained from a man aged 70-80 years with acute or convalescent COVID-19.

This chain joins TRBV7-2 and TRBJ1-2; tentative D call: TRBD1 (6 bases). Germline V gene lookup returns CDR1 SGHTA and CDR2 FQGNSA. This CDR3 contains 14 residues. The V and J ends lost 6 bases and 0 bases respectively, with 11 bases between them. For the CDR3, the DNA is TGTGCCAGCAGATTACAGGGAACTAACTATGGCTACACCTTC. It yields the protein CASRLQGTNYGYTF.

The chain uses TRBV7-9 and TRBJ1-1; TRBD1 matches at 7 bases. This CDR3 comprises 14 residues. CDR1 and CDR2 (germline): SEHNR, FQNEAQ (reference sequence). With 4 bases clipped from V and 0 bases from J, the junction kept 2 bases outside the gene matches. The CDR3 region is CASSYTGVNTEAFF. The DNA for the CDR3 is TGTGCCAGCAGCTATACAGGGGTGAACACTGAAGCTTTCTTT.

This clone was counted between two and nine times. CDR3 sequence reads: CASSLARGTSEAFF. CDR3 DNA sequence: TGTGCCAGCAGCCTGGCGAGGGGGACCTCTGAAGCTTTCTTT. This chain connects TRBV7-3 to TRBJ1-1, with D tentatively TRBD1 (6 bases). Trimming stripped 5 bases from V and 6 bases from J, with 16 bases between. Germline-derived CDR1 and CDR2 are SGHTA and FQGTGA. CDR3 length: 14 residues.

The chain is built from TRBV28 and TRBJ2-1; possibly TRBD2 for D (5 bases). The CDR3 covers 14 residues. Germline values: CDR1 MDHEN, CDR2 SYDVKM. Trimming cost V 11 bases and J 9 bases, with 23 bases left between them. The CDR3 spells CAGRASHLEGEQFF. The CDR3 nucleotides are TGTGCCGGTCGAGCGTCCCACCTCGAGGGTGAGCAGTTCTTC.

The rearrangement uses TRBV12-5 and TRBJ2-1; 11 positions match TRBD2. CDR1 LGHNT and CDR2 FRNRAP come from the germline V gene. The CDR3 extends over 12 amino acids. The ends lost 4 bases at V and 12 bases at J; junction bases unmatched: 2. The CDR3 protein is CASGSTSGAQFF. CDR3 nucleotide sequence: TGTGCTAGTGGTTCGACTAGCGGGGCGCAGTTCTTC.

The CDR3 DNA reads as TGTGCCAGCAGCTTACCGGGACTCTCGAAGGAGAACACCGGGGAGCTGTTTTTT. Its translation is CASSLPGLSKENTGELFF. The chain links TRBV5-6 to TRBJ2-2, with D perhaps TRBD2 (6 bases). Trimming left V 2 bases short and J 1 base short, with 18 bases between. Germline V gene sequence: CDR1 SGHDT, CDR2 YYEEEE. The CDR3 loop spans 18 amino acids.

The chain carries TRBV18 and TRBJ1-1; D unclear. CDR3 length equals 15 residues. V was clipped by 6 bases and J by 0 bases, with 14 bases between them. CDR1 and CDR2 from the germline V gene are KGHSH and LQKENI. The CDR3 DNA reads TGTGCCAGCTCTCTAGGTCAGATTCTGAACACTGAAGCTTTCTTT. Residues: CASSLGQILNTEAFF.

The V and J genes are TRBV7-2 and TRBJ1-1, with TRBD1 matching 7 bases. The CDR3 covers 15 residues. Germline CDR1 reads SGHTA; CDR2 reads FQGNSA. The trim removed 5 bases at V and 1 base at J, leaving 7 bases unmatched. The CDR3 region has the DNA TGTGCCAGCAGCGCCCTGGGACAGAGGAACACTGAAGCTTTCTTT. Translated, it gives CASSALGQRNTEAFF.

This chain links TRBV28 with TRBJ1-2, with 9 bases identical to TRBD1. With 6 bases clipped from V and 4 bases from J, the junction kept 9 bases outside the gene matches. The CDR3 runs to 15 residues. Germline V CDR1 and CDR2: MDHEN, SYDVKM. CDR3 amino acids: CASREQGAGSYGYTF. The CDR3 nucleotides are TGTGCCAGCAGGGAACAGGGGGCTGGAAGCTATGGCTACACCTTC.

The V gene is TRBV28, the J gene TRBJ1-3, with TRBD1 matching 7 bases. The CDR3 totals 17 residues. CDR1 and CDR2 from the germline V gene are MDHEN and SYDVKM. V lost 5 bases to trimming and J lost 0 bases; unmatched junction nucleotides: 10. In DNA, the CDR3 is TGTGCCAGCAGTATAGGTTTGAGGGGGCACTCTGGAAACACCATATATTTT. As protein: CASSIGLRGHSGNTIYF.

J is TRBJ2-5 and V is TRBV30; D is uncertain. With 4 bases removed from V and 5 bases from J, the gap between germline ends came to 20 bases. The CDR3 has 15 residues. Germline CDR1 is GTSNPN and CDR2 is SVGIG (reference sequence). This CDR3 is CAWTPLAVTLETQYF. The DNA of the CDR3 is TGTGCCTGGACCCCCCTTGCTGTTACTTTGGAGACCCAGTACTTC. Full variable domain (outside the CDR3, taken from reference TRBV30 and TRBJ2-5): SQTIHQWPATLVQPVGSPLSLECTVEGTSNPNLYWYRQAAGRGLQLLFYSVGIGQISSEVPQNLSASRPQDRQFILSSKKLLLSDSGFYLCAWTPLAVTLETQYFGPGTRLLVL.

This chain joins TRBV6-5 and TRBJ2-2; D remains ambiguous. This CDR3 spans 15 amino acids. Per the germline V gene, CDR1 is MNHEY and CDR2 is SVGAGI. The V end lost 5 bases, the J end lost 1 base, and 11 bases lay between the germline ends. CDR3 DNA sequence: TGTGCCAGCAGTCGACCTCTAGGGAACACCGGGGAGCTGTTTTTT. Amino acid sequence: CASSRPLGNTGELFF.

Points on this clone: The germline gene is not matched at one end of the junction; a read error may be the cause. This chain joins TRBV10-3 and TRBJ2-6; D perhaps matches TRBD1 (5 bases). The germline gives CDR1 ENHRY, CDR2 SYGVKD. CDR3 length equals 15 residues. The DNA of the CDR3 is TGTACCATCAGCTCAACAGGTACTGGGGCCAACGTCCTGACTTTC. This gives the protein CTISSTGTGANVLTF.